The 3 T cell receptor beta chains listed next were all sequenced from one sample in a study of blood T cell repertoires in COVID-19. Sequenced by immunoSEQ multiplex PCR; TCRdb stores in-frame clones only, minus some. The data contain about 68,000 clones, 80% to 90% of them singletons. Material: peripheral blood. The receptors derive from a woman in her sixties or seventies with acute or convalescent COVID-19.

This chain uses TRBV4-1 with TRBJ1-6; 10 nucleotides agree with TRBD1. CDR1 and CDR2 (germline): MGHRA, YSYEKL. The CDR3 spans 17 residues. V gave up 7 bases and J gave up 5 bases; unmatched junction bases: 11. The CDR3 is CASTQSGTGVNNSPLHF. The CDR3 DNA reads TGCGCCAGCACTCAGTCTGGGACAGGGGTGAATAATTCACCCCTCCACTTT.

V is TRBV29-1 and J is TRBJ2-7; 15 positions match TRBD2. The CDR3 covers 18 residues. Germline loops: CDR1 SQVTM, CDR2 ANQGSEA. V shed 7 bases, J shed 4 bases, and the junction held 17 bases outside the gene matches. The CDR3 is CSATNGLAGGTSLYEQYF. In nucleotides, the CDR3 is TGCAGCGCGACTAACGGACTAGCGGGGGGGACAAGCCTTTACGAGCAGTACTTC.

As for this clone: Relative to the germline gene, one junction end is altered; a read error may explain this. This chain joins TRBV7-9 and TRBJ2-1; 11 bases align to TRBD2. CDR1 is SEHNR, CDR2 FQNEAQ, per germline (reference sequence). This CDR3 is 15 amino acids long. CDR3 coding DNA: TGTGCCAGCAGCGTAGCGGGAGGGCCATTAAATGAGCAGTTCTTC. This codes for CASSVAGGPLNEQFF.